The 28 T cell receptor beta chains in this list originate from one sample, sequenced in a study of post-analysis software for immune sequencing data (dated by TCRdb to 2013 to 2016). Paper-wide results and their limitations: A handful of TRBV segments, including TRBV5-6, TRBV5-1 and TRBV20-1, were significantly more frequent in patients than controls.

The antigens these receptors bind are not known. The library came from PCR. This sample was sequenced with an Illumina HiSeq 2500. Unique molecular identifiers were incorporated into TCR beta cDNA libraries to reduce PCR and sequencing biases. TCRdb ran its own pipeline on the public reads, namely fastp trimming at Q25 and MiXCR clone calling, and kept in-frame beta chains. Every CDR3 protein is listed once, alongside the most common genes and DNA of its rows. This sample gives roughly 730,000 distinct CDR3 sequences in total; about 32% of them show up just once. The ten largest clonotypes hold 0.5% to 0.6% of the sample. The source material was blood. The receptors shown here come from a girl between 5 and 17 years old with multiple sclerosis.

The chain uses TRBV11-2 and TRBJ2-7, with 7 positions matching TRBD2. Germline CDR1 is SGHAT and CDR2 is FQNNGV. The V and J ends lost 1 base and 4 bases, in that order; junction bases with no gene match: 7. The CDR3 consists of 15 residues. Here the CDR3 reads CASSLARGSWYEQYF. The CDR3 coding sequence is TGTGCCAGCAGCTTAGCGCGCGGGAGCTGGTACGAGCAGTACTTC.

This sequence joins TRBV18 and TRBJ1-5, with 8 bases aligning to TRBD1. The CDR3 contains 15 residues. J lost 7 bases, V lost 3 bases, and 8 bases had no gene match. Per germline, CDR1 KGHSH and CDR2 LQKENI. The CDR3: CASSPQDRAGQPQHF. The CDR3 DNA follows: TGTGCCAGCTCACCCCAGGACAGGGCGGGACAGCCCCAGCATTTT.

The V gene is TRBV20-1, the J gene TRBJ2-1, with 9 nucleotides matching TRBD2. The CDR3 is 16 residues long. The V segment lost 2 bases and the J segment 0 bases; nucleotides outside the gene matches: 5. CDR1 and CDR2 from the germline V gene are DFQATT and SNEGSKA (reference sequence). Written as DNA, the CDR3 is TGCAGTGCTAGAATTAGCGGGGGTAGCTCCTACAATGAGCAGTTCTTC. It is translated as CSARISGGSSYNEQFF.

This clonotype was observed a handful of times. J is TRBJ1-2 and V is TRBV27, with D possibly being TRBD1 (6 bases). This CDR3 spans 14 amino acids. V lost 6 bases to trimming and J lost 4 bases, with 15 bases between them. Per the germline V gene, CDR1 is MNHEY and CDR2 is SMNVEV (reference sequence). CDR3 nucleotides: TGTGCCAGCAGCTCTGGACAGCCGAGCTATGGCTACACCTTC. Its protein is CASSSGQPSYGYTF.

The gene calls are TRBV10-3 and TRBJ2-5; D is tentatively TRBD1 or TRBD2 (5 bases each). Germline V gene lookup returns CDR1 ENHRY and CDR2 SYGVKD. There are 14 residues in the CDR3. The V end was cut by 5 bases, the J end by 5 bases, with 15 bases between. The CDR3 sequence is CAISMGPDSETQYF. The CDR3 DNA follows: TGTGCCATCAGTATGGGACCAGATTCGGAGACCCAGTACTTC.

V and J are TRBV12-3 or TRBV12-4 and TRBJ2-5; 7 nucleotides line up with TRBD1. J lost 1 base, V lost 7 bases, and 6 bases had no gene match. CDR3 size: 14 residues. The CDR3 coding sequence is TGTGCCAGCACCCTGACAGGGATCCAAGAGACCCAGTACTTC. Its translation is CASTLTGIQETQYF.

This clonotype was seen at least ten times. This chain joins TRBV29-1 and TRBJ2-3; 7 bases fit TRBD2. The CDR3 is made up of 15 amino acids. V trimming: 6 bases; J trimming: 6 bases; junction bases outside the gene matches: 15. Germline values: CDR1 SQVTM, CDR2 ANQGSEA. This CDR3 reads CSVPRRGSAWDTQYF. The CDR3 region has the DNA TGCAGCGTCCCCCGGCGCGGGAGCGCGTGGGATACGCAGTATTTT.

This clonotype was seen a few times. The chain carries TRBV29-1 and TRBJ1-2; maybe TRBD1 (5 bases). Per germline, CDR1 SQVTM and CDR2 ANQGSEA. V gave up 6 bases and J gave up 2 bases, with 22 bases separating them. The CDR3 runs 16 residues. CDR3 DNA sequence: TGCAGCGTCAAAAGCAGGGACTACCGAGTGAACTATGGCTACACCTTC. It specifies CSVKSRDYRVNYGYTF.

This clonotype appeared a few times. J is TRBJ2-1 and V is TRBV5-1, with D possibly TRBD2 on 5 matching bases. This CDR3 region has 14 residues. Trimming cost V 2 bases and J 5 bases, with 11 bases left between them. Germline loops: CDR1 SGHRS, CDR2 YFSETQ. Here the CDR3 reads CASSLTGEHNEQFF. The CDR3, as DNA: TGCGCCAGCAGCTTAACCGGGGAGCACAATGAGCAGTTCTTC.

On this clonotype itself: This may come from a read error, since a much larger clone is one base off. This chain joins TRBV12-3 or TRBV12-4 and TRBJ2-7; no clear D gene. This CDR3 spans 11 amino acids. Between the trimmed V and J ends, which lost 5 bases and 3 bases, there was a span of 5 bases. The CDR3 loop reads CASSENYEQYF. As DNA, the CDR3 is TGTGCCAGCAGTGAAAACTACGAGCAGTACTTC.

This clonotype has just a few counts. This chain uses TRBV12-3 or TRBV12-4 with TRBJ1-1, with TRBD1 as a possible D gene (5 bases). CDR3 length: 17 amino acids. V lost 6 bases and J lost 1, with 21 bases in between. CDR3 sequence (DNA): TGTGCCAGCAGCCTTACAGGTGGAACTCTCCCGAACACTGAAGCTTTCTTT. Amino acids: CASSLTGGTLPNTEAFF.

This clonotype showed up just a few times. The chain is built from TRBV6-6 and TRBJ2-3, with D possibly TRBD2 on 5 matching bases. Germline CDR1 MNHNY, CDR2 SVGAGI (reference sequence). V dropped 11 bases and J dropped 0 bases, with 9 bases sitting between them. The length of the CDR3 is 12 residues. The CDR3 sequence: CASADSTDTQYF. CDR3 nucleotides: TGTGCCTCAGCGGATAGCACAGATACGCAGTATTTT.

This clonotype occurred a few times. The chain recombines TRBV29-1 with TRBJ2-5; the D call may be TRBD1 or TRBD2 (5 bases each). Deletions cut 7 bases from V and 5 bases from J, with 17 bases between. The germline V gene encodes CDR1 SQVTM and CDR2 ANQGSEA. The length of the CDR3 is 13 residues. The DNA for the CDR3 is TGCAGCGGGGGTTACGGGGCTCGGGAGACCCAGTACTTC. Amino acid sequence: CSGGYGARETQYF.

This sequence joins TRBV29-1 and TRBJ2-5, with 10 bases lining up with TRBD2. The assigned J gene may be wrong: the sequence end matches TRBJ2-7 better. This CDR3 contains 16 residues. Germline V gives CDR1 SQVTM, CDR2 ANQGSEA. The CDR3 bases are TGCAGCGCCAAGCGGGAGGGCCCTCTATCGCGAGACGAGCAGTACTTC. Protein product: CSAKREGPLSRDEQYF.

This clonotype has just a few counts. V usage is TRBV15 and J usage is TRBJ2-1, with 7 nucleotides matching TRBD1. V dropped 4 bases and J dropped 4; count of bases not matched to a gene: 10. The CDR3 is 16 residues long. CDR1 and CDR2 from the germline V gene are LNHNV and YYDKDF (reference sequence). The CDR3 region has the DNA TGTGCCACCAGCAAAGGGGAAGGGGGCCCGTACAATGAGCAGTTCTTC. As protein: CATSKGEGGPYNEQFF.

Notes on this clonotype: The junction differs from germline at one of its ends, possibly a read error. V and J are TRBV10-3 and TRBJ2-2; D is possibly TRBD2 (6 bases). The CDR3 is 16 residues long. Germline loops: CDR1 ENHRY, CDR2 SYGVKD. The DNA for the CDR3 is TGTGCCATCAGTCCGGGCGGGGACCTCAGCACCGGGGAGCGGTTTTTT. Protein product: CAISPGGDLSTGERFF.

The chain couples TRBV20-1 to TRBJ2-3, with D unclear. Per germline, CDR1 DFQATT and CDR2 SNEGSKA (reference sequence). V was trimmed by 6 bases and J by 6 bases, leaving 16 bases between them. The CDR3 runs 13 residues. The CDR3, as DNA: TGCAGTGCGGAGCTGGGTCTATCGGATACGCAGTATTTT. It encodes CSAELGLSDTQYF.

There are a few counts of this clonotype. The V and J genes are TRBV7-2 and TRBJ2-2; 7 positions match TRBD1. Germline assignment: CDR1 SGHTA and CDR2 FQGNSA. CDR3 size: 15 residues. Trimming cost V 6 bases and J 5 bases; bases outside gene matches: 9. CDR3 in amino acids: CASRDEGRGTGELFF. CDR3 nucleotide sequence: TGTGCCAGCAGAGACGAGGGCAGGGGGACCGGGGAGCTGTTTTTT.

This clonotype has at least ten counts. The gene calls are TRBV6-5 and TRBJ2-3; 8 bases match TRBD2. Germline V lookup: CDR1 MNHEY, CDR2 SVGAGI. The CDR3 extends over 15 amino acids. V lost 2 bases and J lost 1; bases outside the gene matches: 2. In nucleotides, the CDR3 is TGTGCCAGCAGTTACGCCGGGGGGGGCACAGATACGCAGTATTTT. This codes for CASSYAGGGTDTQYF.

This clonotype was detected a few times. This chain joins TRBV5-1 and TRBJ1-2; D is perhaps TRBD1 (6 bases). V was cut by 5 bases and J by 0 bases, with 11 bases left in between. CDR3 length: 14 residues. From germline, CDR1 is SGHRS and CDR2 YFSETQ. The CDR3 region is CASSRDTANYGYTF. CDR3 coding DNA: TGCGCCAGCAGTCGGGACACCGCTAACTATGGCTACACCTTC.

Only a few counts were recorded for this clonotype. This chain joins TRBV20-1 and TRBJ2-3, with TRBD2 identical over 7 bases. In germline, CDR1 is DFQATT, CDR2 SNEGSKA (reference sequence). The CDR3 is 13 residues long. The CDR3 loop is CSERRERADTQYF. CDR3 coding DNA: TGCAGCGAACGGCGGGAGCGGGCGGATACGCAGTATTTT.

This clonotype was picked up a small number of times. The V and J genes are TRBV5-1 and TRBJ2-7; D might be TRBD1 (5 bases). V lost 0 bases and J lost 5, with 15 bases in between. CDR1 is SGHRS, CDR2 YFSETQ, per germline. The length of the CDR3 is 15 residues. The CDR3 here is CASSLASTAPHEQYF. Here the CDR3 DNA reads TGCGCCAGCAGCTTGGCCTCGACAGCCCCCCACGAGCAGTACTTC.

This clonotype was recorded a few times. V is TRBV9 and J is TRBJ2-5; 13 positions match TRBD2. The end of the DNA is better explained by TRBJ2-7, so the J call may be wrong. Per the germline V gene, CDR1 is SGDLS and CDR2 is YYNGEE. The CDR3 has 14 residues. In nucleotides, the CDR3 is TGTGCCAGCAGCGTAGGGACTAGCGGGAGCGAGCAGTACTTC. It encodes CASSVGTSGSEQYF.

This chain links TRBV7-2 with TRBJ2-3; 7 positions match TRBD1. V was pared by 7 bases and J by 3 bases, with 4 bases of the junction left unmatched. The V gene's germline CDR1 is SGHTA and CDR2 FQGNSA. The CDR3 covers 13 residues. The CDR3 region has the DNA TGTGCCAGCACCGCCAGGGGGACAGATACGCAGTATTTT. Residues: CASTARGTDTQYF. The full variable domain, with the rest looked up from reference TRBV7-2 and TRBJ2-3, is GAGVSQSPSNKVTEKGKDVELRCDPISGHTALYWYRQSLGQGLEFLIYFQGNSAPDKSGLPSDRFSAERTGGSVSTLTIQRTQQEDSAVYLCASTARGTDTQYFGPGTRLTVL.

The J gene is TRBJ2-1, the V gene TRBV10-3; D uncertain. The CDR3 is made up of 14 amino acids. The germline V gene encodes CDR1 ENHRY and CDR2 SYGVKD. The V and J ends lost 4 bases and 2 bases respectively, with 9 bases between them. CDR3 in amino acids: CAISGTGTYNEQFF. The CDR3 DNA sequence: TGTGCCATCAGTGGAACGGGCACCTACAATGAGCAGTTCTTC.

This chain links TRBV11-2 with TRBJ2-1, with unresolved D. Trimming stripped 0 bases from V and 12 bases from J, with 9 bases between. This CDR3 has 12 residues. Germline V gene lookup returns CDR1 SGHAT and CDR2 FQNNGV. The CDR3 sequence is CASSLEWSTQFF. CDR3 DNA: TGTGCCAGCAGCTTAGAATGGTCCACGCAGTTCTTC.

This clonotype was seen many times. The chain uses TRBV4-3 and TRBJ1-2, with D possibly matching TRBD1 (5 bases). V lost 0 bases, J lost 7 bases, and 12 bases lay in between. Per germline, CDR1 LGHNA and CDR2 YSLEER. CDR3 length: 14 residues. The DNA for the CDR3 is TGCGCCAGCAGCCAAGATCAAAGGGGCGGTGGCTACACCTTC. This encodes CASSQDQRGGGYTF.

The CDR3 DNA reads as TGTGCCAGCAGCTTAGCCGGAGGCCCCGGGACAGGGGCCCCAAATGAGCAGTACTTC. It codes for CASSLAGGPGTGAPNEQYF. The chain employs TRBV7-9 and TRBJ2-1; TRBD1 matches 10 bases. The J call is doubtful: the DNA matches TRBJ2-7 better. This CDR3 region has 19 residues. The germline V gene encodes CDR1 SEHNR and CDR2 FQNEAQ (reference sequence).